One TCR beta chain is described in this entry. The antigen is not known. With 5 bases removed from V and 0 bases from J, the gap between germline ends came to 8 bases. The CDR3 contains 13 residues. Germline CDR1 reads SGHRS; CDR2 reads YFSETQ. This sample was taken from a study of blood T cells in healthy people across ages. Whole-study results and caveats: Age brought a roughly linear fall in TCR beta diversity measured per million T cells. Long-lived donors exceeded aged donors in naive CD4+ cells and diversity.

Healthy Caucasian individuals from Russia aged 6 to 90 served as donors. Each sample yielded at least 7 million isolated PBMCs. Then a second PCR, running roughly 7 to 12 cycles, was carried out with a sample-barcoded 5' primer and a J-beta primer mix. TCRdb redid the calling of the 5' RACE reads with MiXCR, one entry per CDR3 protein. The table records about 680,000 distinct CDR3 sequences, 49% of them present only once. The sequence was collected from a woman aged 60 to 75 in good health. The material sequenced was blood. The chain has TRBV5-1 and TRBJ1-1, with D unresolved. The CDR3 DNA follows: TGCGCCAGCAGGGAGTTGGTGAACACTGAAGCTTTCTTT. This codes for CASRELVNTEAFF. Full variable domain (missing parts from reference TRBV5-1 and TRBJ1-1): KAGVTQTPRYLIKTRGQQVTLSCSPISGHRSVSWYQQTPGQGLQFLFEYFSETQRNKGNFPGRFSGRQFSNSRSEMNVSTLELGDSALYLCASRELVNTEAFFGQGTRLTVV.